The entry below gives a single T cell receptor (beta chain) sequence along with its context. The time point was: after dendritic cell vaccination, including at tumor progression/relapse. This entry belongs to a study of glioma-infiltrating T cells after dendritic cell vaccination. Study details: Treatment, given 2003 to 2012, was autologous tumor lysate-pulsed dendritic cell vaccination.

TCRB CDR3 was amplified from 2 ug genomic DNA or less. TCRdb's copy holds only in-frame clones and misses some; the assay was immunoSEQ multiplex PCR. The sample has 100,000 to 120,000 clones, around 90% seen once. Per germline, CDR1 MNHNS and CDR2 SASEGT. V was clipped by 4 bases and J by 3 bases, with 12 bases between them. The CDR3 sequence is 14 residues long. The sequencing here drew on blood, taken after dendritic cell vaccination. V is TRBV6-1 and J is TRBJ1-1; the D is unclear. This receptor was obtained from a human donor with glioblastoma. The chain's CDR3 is CASSGGNRDTEAFF. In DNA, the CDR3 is TGTGCCAGCAGTGGAGGGAATAGGGACACTGAAGCTTTCTTT.